The 6 T cell receptor beta chains below come from one sample, sequenced in a study of blood T cell repertoires in COVID-19. Assay: immunoSEQ multiplex PCR; the TCRdb copy retains only in-frame clones and omits some. Of hundreds of thousands of clones in the sample, about nine tenths are singletons; the top ten hold 5.5% to 7.5%. The material sequenced was peripheral blood. The receptors were gathered from a woman aged 70-85 years with COVID-19, enrolled during active disease.

CDR3 sequence: CASSQAAGGQNTGELFF. The CDR3 nucleotides read TGCGCCAGCAGCCAAGCGGCGGGGGGCCAGAACACCGGGGAGCTGTTTTTT. The chain joins TRBV4-3 to TRBJ2-2, with TRBD2 matching 8 bases. The CDR3 length is 17 residues. After removal of 1 base from V and 1 base from J, the junction contained 5 bases not matched to a gene. The germline CDR1 and CDR2 sequences are LGHNA and YSLEER.

As for this clone: At one end the junction does not follow the germline gene, possibly because of a read error. The CDR3 DNA sequence: TGCGCCAGCAGTAATGACAGGGGCTCCCTCTTC. It codes for CASSNDRGSLF. J is TRBJ1-2 and V is TRBV5-1; TRBD1 matches at 8 bases. The CDR3 sequence is 11 residues long. The germline V gene has CDR1 SGHRS and CDR2 YFSETQ.

This chain links TRBV27 with TRBJ1-1; tentative D call: TRBD1 (5 bases). Germline V lookup: CDR1 MNHEY, CDR2 SMNVEV (reference sequence). V gave up 5 bases and J gave up 1 base, with 17 bases separating them. This CDR3 contains 16 residues. CDR3 protein: CASSRNQGFRNTEAFF. CDR3 coding DNA: TGTGCCAGCAGTCGCAACCAGGGTTTTCGGAACACTGAAGCTTTCTTT.

The chain joins TRBV7-3 to TRBJ2-1; D remains unclear. This CDR3 is built from 15 residues. The V end was cut by 5 bases, the J end by 7 bases, with 18 bases between. Germline V gene sequence: CDR1 SGHTA, CDR2 FQGTGA. The CDR3 DNA reads TGTGCCAGCAGCCGTTACAGTGGCCCCTTTAATGAGCAGTTCTTC. Encoded protein: CASSRYSGPFNEQFF.

This clone was counted a few times. The chain uses TRBV7-2 and TRBJ2-5; tentative D call: TRBD1 (5 bases). The germline CDR1 and CDR2 sequences are SGHTA and FQGNSA. CDR3 size: 15 residues. The ends were cut back, 2 bases at V and 5 bases at J, with 15 bases in the middle. The CDR3 coding sequence is TGTGCCAGCAGCTTAAATCAGGGCTCCCGTGAGACCCAGTACTTC. Its protein product is CASSLNQGSRETQYF.

The chain uses TRBV20-1 and TRBJ2-3; 7 bases line up with TRBD2. CDR3 length equals 13 residues. CDR1 DFQATT and CDR2 SNEGSKA come from the germline V gene (reference sequence). V was pared by 3 bases and J by 11 bases, with 11 bases of the junction left unmatched. CDR3 amino acids: CSASPGGGLMQYF. CDR3 in DNA: TGCAGTGCTAGTCCGGGAGGAGGACTCATGCAGTATTTT.